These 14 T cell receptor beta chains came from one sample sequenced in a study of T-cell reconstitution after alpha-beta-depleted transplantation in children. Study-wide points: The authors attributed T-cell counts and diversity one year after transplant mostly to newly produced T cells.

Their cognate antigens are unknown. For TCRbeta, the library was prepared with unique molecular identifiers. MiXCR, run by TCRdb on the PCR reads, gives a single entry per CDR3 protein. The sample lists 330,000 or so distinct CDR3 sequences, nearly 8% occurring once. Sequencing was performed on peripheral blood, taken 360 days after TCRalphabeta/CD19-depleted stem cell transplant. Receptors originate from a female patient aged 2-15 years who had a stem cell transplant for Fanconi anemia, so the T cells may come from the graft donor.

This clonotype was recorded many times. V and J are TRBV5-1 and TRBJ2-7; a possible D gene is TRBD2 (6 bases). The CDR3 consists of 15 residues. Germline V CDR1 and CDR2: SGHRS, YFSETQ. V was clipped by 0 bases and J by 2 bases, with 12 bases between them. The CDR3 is CASSLEAGSAYEQYF. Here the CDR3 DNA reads TGCGCCAGCAGCTTGGAGGCGGGGAGCGCCTACGAGCAGTACTTC. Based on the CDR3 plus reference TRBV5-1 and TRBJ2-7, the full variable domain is KAGVTQTPRYLIKTRGQQVTLSCSPISGHRSVSWYQQTPGQGLQFLFEYFSETQRNKGNFPGRFSGRQFSNSRSEMNVSTLELGDSALYLCASSLEAGSAYEQYFGPGTRLTVT.

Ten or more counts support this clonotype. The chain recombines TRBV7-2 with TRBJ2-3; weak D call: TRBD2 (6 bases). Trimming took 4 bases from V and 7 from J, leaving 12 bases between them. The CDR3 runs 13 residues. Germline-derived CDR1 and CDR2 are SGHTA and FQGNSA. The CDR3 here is CASSSQEGNTQYF. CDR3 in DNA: TGTGCCAGCAGCTCTCAGGAGGGAAATACGCAGTATTTT.

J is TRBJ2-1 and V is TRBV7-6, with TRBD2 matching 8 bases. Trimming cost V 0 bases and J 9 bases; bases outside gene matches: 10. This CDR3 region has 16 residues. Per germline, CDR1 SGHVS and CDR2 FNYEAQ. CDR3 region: CASSLAEWLAGAEQFF. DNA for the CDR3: TGTGCCAGCAGCTTAGCGGAGTGGCTAGCGGGTGCTGAGCAGTTCTTC.

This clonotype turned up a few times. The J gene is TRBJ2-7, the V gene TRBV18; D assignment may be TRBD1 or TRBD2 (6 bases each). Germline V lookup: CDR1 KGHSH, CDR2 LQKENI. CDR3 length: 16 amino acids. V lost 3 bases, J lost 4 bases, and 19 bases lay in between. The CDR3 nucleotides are TGTGCCAGCTCACCGACGATAAGAGGGGGGTTTTACGAGCAGTACTTC. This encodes CASSPTIRGGFYEQYF.

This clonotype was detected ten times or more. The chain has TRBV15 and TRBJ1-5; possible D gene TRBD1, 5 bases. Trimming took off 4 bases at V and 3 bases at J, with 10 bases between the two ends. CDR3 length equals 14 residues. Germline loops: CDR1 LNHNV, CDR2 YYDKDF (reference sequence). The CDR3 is CATSKQGANQPQHF. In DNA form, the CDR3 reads TGTGCCACCAGCAAACAAGGGGCCAATCAGCCCCAGCATTTT. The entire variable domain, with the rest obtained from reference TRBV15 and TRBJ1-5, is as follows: DAMVIQNPRYQVTQFGKPVTLSCSQTLNHNVMYWYQQKSSQAPKLLFHYYDKDFNNEADTPDNFQSRRPNTSFCFLDIRSPGLGDTAMYLCATSKQGANQPQHFGDGTRLSIL.

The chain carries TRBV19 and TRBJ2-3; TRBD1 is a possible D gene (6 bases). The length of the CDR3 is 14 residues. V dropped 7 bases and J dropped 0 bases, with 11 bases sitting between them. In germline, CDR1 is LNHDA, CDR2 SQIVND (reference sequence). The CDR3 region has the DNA TGTGCCAGTAAAGGGACATTAAGCACAGATACGCAGTATTTT. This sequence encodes CASKGTLSTDTQYF. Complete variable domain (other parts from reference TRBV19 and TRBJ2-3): DGGITQSPKYLFRKEGQNVTLSCEQNLNHDAMYWYRQDPGQGLRLIYYSQIVNDFQKGDIAEGYSVSREKKESFPLTVTSAQKNPTAFYLCASKGTLSTDTQYFGPGTRLTVL.

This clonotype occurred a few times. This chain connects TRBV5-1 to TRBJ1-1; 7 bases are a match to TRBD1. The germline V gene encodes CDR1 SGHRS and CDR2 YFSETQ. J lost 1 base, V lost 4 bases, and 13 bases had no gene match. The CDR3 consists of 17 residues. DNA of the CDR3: TGCGCCAGCAGCAAAGAAACCTCCGGGACAGAGAACACTGAAGCTTTCTTT. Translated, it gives CASSKETSGTENTEAFF. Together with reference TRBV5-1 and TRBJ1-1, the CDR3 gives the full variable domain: KAGVTQTPRYLIKTRGQQVTLSCSPISGHRSVSWYQQTPGQGLQFLFEYFSETQRNKGNFPGRFSGRQFSNSRSEMNVSTLELGDSALYLCASSKETSGTENTEAFFGQGTRLTVV.

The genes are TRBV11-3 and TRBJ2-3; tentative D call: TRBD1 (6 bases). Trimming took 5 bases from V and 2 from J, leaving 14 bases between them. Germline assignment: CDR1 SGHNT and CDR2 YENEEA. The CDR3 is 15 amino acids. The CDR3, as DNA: TGTGCCAGCAGCCCCACGACAGGCGCCACAGATACGCAGTATTTT. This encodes CASSPTTGATDTQYF.

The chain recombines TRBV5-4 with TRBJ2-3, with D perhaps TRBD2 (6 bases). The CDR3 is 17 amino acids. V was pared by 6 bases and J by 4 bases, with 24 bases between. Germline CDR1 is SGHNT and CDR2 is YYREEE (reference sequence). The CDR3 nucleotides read TGTGCCAGCACCGTCGGACCTATGGGGGGTGTCTCAGATACGCAGTATTTT. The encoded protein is CASTVGPMGGVSDTQYF.

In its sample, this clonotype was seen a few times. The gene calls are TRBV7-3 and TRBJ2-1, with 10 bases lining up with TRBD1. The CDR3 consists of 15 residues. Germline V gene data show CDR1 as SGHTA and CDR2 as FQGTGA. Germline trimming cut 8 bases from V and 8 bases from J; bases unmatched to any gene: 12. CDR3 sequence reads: CASAPGTGVFDEQFF. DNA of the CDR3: TGTGCCAGCGCACCCGGGACAGGGGTTTTTGATGAGCAGTTCTTC.

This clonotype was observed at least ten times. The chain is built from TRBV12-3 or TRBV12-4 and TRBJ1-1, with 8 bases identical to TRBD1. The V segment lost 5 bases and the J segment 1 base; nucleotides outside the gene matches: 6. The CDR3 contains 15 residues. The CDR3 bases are TGTGCCAGCAGTCCGCAAGGACAGGGGAACACTGAAGCTTTCTTT. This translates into CASSPQGQGNTEAFF.

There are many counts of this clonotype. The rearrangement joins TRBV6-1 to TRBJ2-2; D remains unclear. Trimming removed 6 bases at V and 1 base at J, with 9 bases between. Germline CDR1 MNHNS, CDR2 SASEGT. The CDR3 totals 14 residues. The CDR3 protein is CASSTQENTGELFF. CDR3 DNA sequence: TGTGCCAGCAGCACCCAGGAGAACACCGGGGAGCTGTTTTTT.

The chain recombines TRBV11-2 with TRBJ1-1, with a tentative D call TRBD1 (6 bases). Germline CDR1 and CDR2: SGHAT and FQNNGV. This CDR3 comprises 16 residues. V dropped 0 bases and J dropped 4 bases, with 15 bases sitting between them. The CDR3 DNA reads TGTGCCAGCAGCTTAGAGGACGGGGGCTATTTCACTGAAGCTTTCTTT. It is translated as CASSLEDGGYFTEAFF.

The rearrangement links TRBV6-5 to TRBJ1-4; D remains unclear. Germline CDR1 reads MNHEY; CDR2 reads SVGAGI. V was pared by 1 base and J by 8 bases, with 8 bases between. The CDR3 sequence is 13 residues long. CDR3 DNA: TGTGCCAGCAGTTACTTTCCTGGCGAAAAACTGTTTTTT. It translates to CASSYFPGEKLFF.